One sample yielded the 19 T cell receptor beta chains listed below, sequenced in a study of blood T cell repertoires in COVID-19. Profiled with immunoSEQ multiplex PCR; TCRdb holds only in-frame clones, not every one. The repertoire consists of about 180,000 clones, with about 81% occurring once and the leading ten covering around 11%. The sample was peripheral blood. These TCRs come from a woman aged 80 or over with COVID-19, enrolled during active disease.

The chain links TRBV30 to TRBJ1-6, with 11 bases fitting TRBD1. CDR1 is GTSNPN, CDR2 SVGIG, per germline (reference sequence). Trimming took 2 bases from V and 9 from J; bases not matched to a gene: 3. The CDR3 has 14 residues. The CDR3 is CAWSTGTGGSPLHF. DNA for the CDR3: TGTGCCTGGAGTACCGGGACAGGGGGTTCACCCCTCCACTTT.

The V call is TRBV11-3, the J call TRBJ2-2; TRBD2 matches 7 bases. This CDR3 region has 16 residues. Germline V gives CDR1 SGHNT, CDR2 YENEEA. Unmatched junction bases numbered 9, after V lost 7 bases and J lost 1 base. CDR3 protein: CASNLLGGKNTGELFF. Here the CDR3 DNA reads TGTGCCAGCAACCTACTCGGGGGGAAGAACACCGGGGAGCTGTTTTTT.

This chain joins TRBV5-6 and TRBJ2-5, with TRBD2 matching 16 bases. V was pared by 4 bases and J by 2 bases, with 5 bases of the junction left unmatched. The CDR3 is made up of 17 amino acids. The germline CDR1 and CDR2 sequences are SGHDT and YYEEEE. The CDR3 spells CASSHPGLAGGQETQYF. The CDR3 nucleotides are TGTGCCAGCAGCCACCCGGGACTAGCGGGGGGGCAAGAGACCCAGTACTTC.

This chain connects TRBV3-1 (or the pseudogene TRBV3-2) to TRBJ1-4; 10 bases agree with TRBD1. Trimming removed 4 bases from V and 2 bases from J; junction bases left unmatched: 7. The CDR3 extends over 17 amino acids. Germline-derived CDR1 and CDR2 are LGHDT and YNNKEL (reference sequence). The CDR3, as DNA: TGTGCCAGCAGCCTCCACGGGACAGGGGTCACTAATGAAAAACTGTTTTTT. Amino acids: CASSLHGTGVTNEKLFF.

This clone was observed a few times. This chain uses TRBV29-1 with TRBJ2-1; 10 nucleotides match TRBD1. The CDR3 loop spans 13 amino acids. Trimming removed 5 bases from V and 7 bases from J; junction bases left unmatched: 5. The germline V gene has CDR1 SQVTM and CDR2 ANQGSEA. This chain's CDR3 is CSVIRTGGNEQFF. The DNA of the CDR3 is TGCAGCGTTATACGGACAGGGGGAAATGAGCAGTTCTTC.

V and J are TRBV21-1 and TRBJ2-7; TRBD1, as called in the table, went unchecked against the DNA. TRBV21-1 is termed a pseudogene. The CDR3 is made up of 17 amino acids. As DNA, the CDR3 is TGTGCCAGCAGCACCCGTCGAGACAGGCCGATCCACTACGAGCAGTACTTC. Translated, it gives CASSTRRDRPIHYEQYF.

J is TRBJ1-3 and V is TRBV4-1, with D possibly TRBD1 on 5 matching bases. The CDR3 totals 15 residues. V dropped 2 bases and J dropped 3 bases, with 11 bases sitting between them. In germline, CDR1 is MGHRA, CDR2 YSYEKL. CDR3: CASSQQGLGGNTIYF. The CDR3 nucleotides read TGCGCCAGCAGCCAACAGGGCTTGGGTGGAAACACCATATATTTT.

The rearrangement joins TRBV12-3 or TRBV12-4 to TRBJ1-1; 8 bases map to TRBD1. The CDR3 sequence is 13 residues long. The junction had 2 bases not matched to a gene; V was cut back by 7 bases and J by 1 base. The CDR3 bases are TGTGCCAGCATGGGACAGGCGAACACTGAAGCTTTCTTT. It encodes CASMGQANTEAFF.

The gene calls are TRBV5-4 and TRBJ1-1, with TRBD1 matching over 7 bases. With 0 bases clipped from V and 10 bases from J, the junction kept 9 bases outside the gene matches. The CDR3 consists of 14 residues. Germline V gene data show CDR1 as SGHNT and CDR2 as YYREEE (reference sequence). CDR3 in amino acids: CASSLVDRVEGAFF. The CDR3 DNA follows: TGTGCCAGCAGCTTGGTAGACAGGGTCGAGGGAGCTTTCTTT. The entire variable domain, with the rest obtained from reference TRBV5-4 and TRBJ1-1, is as follows: ETGVTQSPTHLIKTRGQQVTLRCSSQSGHNTVSWYQQALGQGPQFIFQYYREEENGRGNFPPRFSGLQFPNYSSELNVNALELDDSALYLCASSLVDRVEGAFFGQGTRLTVV.

The chain recombines TRBV5-6 with TRBJ2-4; D unresolved. Trimming took 1 base from V and 1 from J, leaving 21 bases between them. The CDR3 extends over 19 amino acids. Germline V gives CDR1 SGHDT, CDR2 YYEEEE. The CDR3 DNA reads TGTGCCAGCAGCTTGACTCCCGCGGCCGGTGGAGCTGCCAAAAACATTCAGTACTTC. Protein sequence: CASSLTPAAGGAAKNIQYF.

The rearrangement joins TRBV5-8 to TRBJ2-3; TRBD2 agrees at 13 bases. This CDR3 is built from 19 residues. V lost 4 bases, J lost 2 bases, and 13 bases stayed unmatched. Germline V gene lookup returns CDR1 SGHTS and CDR2 YDEGEE. The CDR3 DNA is TGTGCCAGCAGCCGGATACTAGCGGGAGGGCCATTGGCCACAGATACGCAGTATTTT. Its translation: CASSRILAGGPLATDTQYF.

This chain joins TRBV5-1 and TRBJ2-1; 7 positions match TRBD2. Germline assignment: CDR1 SGHRS and CDR2 YFSETQ. V lost 4 bases, J lost 6 bases, and 10 bases stayed unmatched. CDR3 length: 15 residues. The CDR3 spells CASSLGLGGVNEQFF. In DNA, the CDR3 is TGCGCCAGCAGCCTTGGACTAGGCGGGGTCAATGAGCAGTTCTTC.

This clone was counted a few times. The chain is built from TRBV5-1 and TRBJ2-6; D call uncertain. Germline CDR1 SGHRS, CDR2 YFSETQ. The CDR3 sequence is 15 residues long. Deletions cut 9 bases from V and 0 bases from J, with 13 bases between. Here the CDR3 reads CATHTGNSGANVLTF. The CDR3 DNA reads TGCGCCACCCACACGGGTAACTCTGGGGCCAACGTCCTGACTTTC.

This chain joins TRBV5-8 and TRBJ2-4; D may be TRBD1 (6 bases). The CDR3 extends over 13 amino acids. Germline values: CDR1 SGHTS, CDR2 YDEGEE. Trimming pared 2 bases from V and 7 bases from J, leaving 10 bases between. As DNA, the CDR3 is TGTGCCAGCAGCTTCAGGGGCGAGAACATTCAGTACTTC. Protein sequence: CASSFRGENIQYF.

This clone has a count of ten or more. This chain links TRBV6-2 or TRBV6-3 with TRBJ1-6, with TRBD1 matching 8 bases. CDR3 length equals 14 residues. Losses at the gene ends were 6 bases for V and 6 bases for J; bases not matched to a gene: 4. Germline V gene lookup returns CDR1 MNHEY and CDR2 SVGEGT. CDR3 region: CASSPQGANSPLHF. The CDR3 coding sequence is TGTGCCAGCAGCCCCCAGGGGGCTAATTCACCCCTCCACTTT.

The chain has TRBV9 and TRBJ2-7; D perhaps matches TRBD2 (6 bases). Germline V gives CDR1 SGDLS, CDR2 YYNGEE. The CDR3 sequence is 14 residues long. Trimming removed 0 bases at V and 2 bases at J, with 9 bases between. The CDR3 DNA reads TGTGCCAGCAGCGTAGGGGACTCCCCCTACGAGCAGTACTTC. This encodes CASSVGDSPYEQYF.

This chain uses TRBV7-2 with TRBJ1-5; the match to TRBD1 covers 9 bases. The CDR3 contains 15 residues. Germline V gene sequence: CDR1 SGHTA, CDR2 FQGNSA. Trimming at V came to 5 bases and at J to 6 bases, leaving 8 bases not matched to a gene. CDR3 nucleotides: TGTGCCAGCAGCCCCCTAACAGGGGGCTTTCAGCCCCAGCATTTT. Translated: CASSPLTGGFQPQHF.

V is TRBV27 and J is TRBJ1-5; D is undetermined. The V and J ends lost 3 bases and 0 bases respectively, with 3 bases between them. CDR1 and CDR2 from the germline V gene are MNHEY and SMNVEV (reference sequence). The CDR3 loop spans 13 amino acids. This chain's CDR3 is CASSFSSNQPQHF. In DNA, the CDR3 is TGTGCCAGCAGTTTCAGTAGCAATCAGCCCCAGCATTTT.

The chain links TRBV15 to TRBJ2-7; 7 bases are shared with TRBD1. The CDR3 loop spans 15 amino acids. The germline gives CDR1 LNHNV, CDR2 YYDKDF (reference sequence). The J segment lost 2 bases and the V segment lost 0 bases, leaving 4 bases of the junction unmatched. The CDR3 nucleotides are TGTGCCACCAGCAGAGATTTTGGACAGGCCTACGAGCAGTACTTC. Its protein is CATSRDFGQAYEQYF.